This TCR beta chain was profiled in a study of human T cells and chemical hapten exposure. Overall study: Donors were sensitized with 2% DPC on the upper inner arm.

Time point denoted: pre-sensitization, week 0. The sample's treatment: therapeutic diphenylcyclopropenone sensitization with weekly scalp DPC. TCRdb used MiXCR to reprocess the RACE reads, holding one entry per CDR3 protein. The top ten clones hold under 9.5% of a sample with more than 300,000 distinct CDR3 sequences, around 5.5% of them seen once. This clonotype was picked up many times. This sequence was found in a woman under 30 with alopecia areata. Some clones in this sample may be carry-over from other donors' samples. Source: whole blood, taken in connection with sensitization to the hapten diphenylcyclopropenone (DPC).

DNA of the CDR3: TGTGCCACCGGGGACAGGAAGAAGGGCGATGGCCAGCCCCAGCATTTT. Its protein product is CATGDRKKGDGQPQHF. J is TRBJ1-5 and V is TRBV10-3; TRBD1 matches at 8 bases. The CDR3 length is 16 residues. Germline assignment: CDR1 ENHRY and CDR2 SYGVKD. J lost 7 bases, V lost 10 bases, and 18 bases had no gene match.